This TCR beta chain was observed in a study of CD4 T cells in relation to SARS-CoV-2 and coronaviruses. Study-level information: The restricting HLA molecule for shared crossreactive spike epitopes was mapped.

Before the COVID-19 pandemic, during about 2010-2019, CD4+ T cells were taken from unexposed donors. Measured with immunoSEQ multiplex PCR; TCRdb has only the in-frame clones, and not every one. The sample includes roughly 57,000 clones, 75% to 90% of them seen just once. The germline CDR1 and CDR2 sequences are LNHDA and SQIVND (reference sequence). V lost 4 bases, J lost 0 bases, and 12 bases lay in between. CDR3 length: 15 amino acids. The sample was memory CD4+ T cells from PBMCs. The chain employs TRBV19 and TRBJ1-2; D might be TRBD1 (5 bases). The origin of this receptor is a human donor in good health. DNA for the CDR3: TGTGCCAGTAGTAGCGACAGATCCACTAACTATGGCTACACCTTC. Protein product: CASSSDRSTNYGYTF.